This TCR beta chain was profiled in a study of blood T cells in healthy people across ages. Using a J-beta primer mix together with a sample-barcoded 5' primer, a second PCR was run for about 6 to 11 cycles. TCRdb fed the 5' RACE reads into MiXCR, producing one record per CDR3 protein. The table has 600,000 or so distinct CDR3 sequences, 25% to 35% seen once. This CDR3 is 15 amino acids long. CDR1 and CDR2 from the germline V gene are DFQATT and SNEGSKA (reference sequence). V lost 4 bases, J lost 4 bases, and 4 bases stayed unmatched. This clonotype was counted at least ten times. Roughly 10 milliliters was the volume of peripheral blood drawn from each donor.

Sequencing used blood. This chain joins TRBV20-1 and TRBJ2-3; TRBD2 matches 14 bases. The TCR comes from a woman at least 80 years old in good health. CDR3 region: CSATRLAGGADTQYF. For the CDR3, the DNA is TGCAGTGCTACTAGACTAGCGGGGGGGGCAGATACGCAGTATTTT.